These 25 T cell receptor beta chains originate from one sample sequenced in a study of T cells in localized non-small cell lung cancer. Profiling relied on immunoSEQ multiplex PCR, and the TCRdb table lists in-frame clones only, not all of them. Of more than 25,000 clones in the sample, about 88% were seen once. The material sequenced was peripheral blood, taken before any cancer treatment. These receptors were collected from a woman aged 40-69 years with stage I lung adenocarcinoma.

The chain employs TRBV19 and TRBJ2-3; D gene uncertain. Trimming stripped 5 bases from V and 0 bases from J, with 9 bases between. This CDR3 has 14 residues. Germline V gene lookup returns CDR1 LNHDA and CDR2 SQIVND (reference sequence). DNA for the CDR3: TGTGCCAGTAGTCCTAGGACCAGCACAGATACGCAGTATTTT. Its protein product is CASSPRTSTDTQYF.

The chain carries TRBV7-2 and TRBJ2-7, with 10 bases matching TRBD1. There are 15 residues in the CDR3. The V and J ends lost 5 bases and 3 bases, in that order; junction bases with no gene match: 7. Per the germline V gene, CDR1 is SGHTA and CDR2 is FQGNSA. The CDR3 region is CASSESRDRGYEQYF. The DNA for the CDR3 is TGTGCCAGCAGCGAATCCCGGGACAGGGGCTACGAGCAGTACTTC. The full variable domain, with the rest looked up from reference TRBV7-2 and TRBJ2-7, is GAGVSQSPSNKVTEKGKDVELRCDPISGHTALYWYRQSLGQGLEFLIYFQGNSAPDKSGLPSDRFSAERTGGSVSTLTIQRTQQEDSAVYLCASSESRDRGYEQYFGPGTRLTVT.

The genes are TRBV19 and TRBJ2-5, with 13 bases matching TRBD2. CDR3 size: 13 residues. The germline gives CDR1 LNHDA, CDR2 SQIVND (reference sequence). The V and J ends lost 9 bases and 4 bases, in that order; junction bases with no gene match: 2. DNA of the CDR3: TGTGCCAGCCGACTAGCGGGGGGAGAGACCCAGTACTTC. Amino acid sequence: CASRLAGGETQYF.

The rearrangement joins TRBV5-5 to TRBJ2-2, with D unclear. The CDR3 runs 13 residues. The ends were cut back, 0 bases at V and 6 bases at J, with 6 bases in the middle. Germline V CDR1 and CDR2: SGHKS, YYEKEE (reference sequence). CDR3 region: CASSLAWSGELFF. The CDR3, as DNA: TGTGCCAGCAGCTTGGCGTGGTCCGGGGAGCTGTTTTTT.

The chain employs TRBV4-3 and TRBJ1-1; D uncertain. The CDR3 is 15 residues long. Trimming left V 1 base short and J 0 bases short, with 9 bases between. Germline loops: CDR1 LGHNA, CDR2 YSLEER. The CDR3 reads CASSQATTMNTEAFF. The CDR3 bases are TGCGCCAGCAGCCAAGCAACAACGATGAACACTGAAGCTTTCTTT.

This clone appeared a few times. The chain recombines TRBV10-1 with TRBJ2-5, with 9 bases matching TRBD2. The CDR3 contains 17 residues. Trimming cost V 2 bases and J 5 bases; bases outside gene matches: 12. CDR1 is WNHNN, CDR2 SYGVQD, per germline (reference sequence). CDR3 protein: CASSETFGGGARETQYF. CDR3 nucleotide sequence: TGCGCCAGCAGTGAGACGTTTGGCGGGGGGGCCCGGGAGACCCAGTACTTC.

This clone came up a few times. V and J are TRBV7-9 and TRBJ1-4; D unresolved. The CDR3 contains 14 residues. The ends were cut back, 5 bases at V and 8 bases at J, with 15 bases in the middle. From germline, CDR1 is SEHNR and CDR2 FQNEAQ (reference sequence). The CDR3 DNA is TGTGCCAGCAGCCCCGGGTCAAGTGAGGAAAAACTGTTTTTT. Encoded protein: CASSPGSSEEKLFF.

The chain carries TRBV6-5 and TRBJ2-7; unclear D gene. Trimming took 6 bases from V and 4 from J, leaving 4 bases between them. The CDR3 is made up of 10 amino acids. The germline CDR1 and CDR2 sequences are MNHEY and SVGAGI. The CDR3 bases are TGTGCCAGCAGGGGGTACGAGCAGTACTTC. Translated, it gives CASRGYEQYF.

The CDR3 spells CASSAQLAGGPGTDTQYF. The CDR3 nucleotides are TGTGCCAGCAGCGCACAGCTAGCGGGGGGGCCAGGCACAGATACGCAGTATTTT. The chain couples TRBV9 to TRBJ2-3; 12 bases are shared with TRBD2. The CDR3 totals 18 residues. Trimming took 3 bases from V and 1 from J; bases not matched to a gene: 9. CDR1 and CDR2 from the germline V gene are SGDLS and YYNGEE.

The V and J genes are TRBV9 and TRBJ2-3; tentatively, D is TRBD2 (6 bases). Germline values: CDR1 SGDLS, CDR2 YYNGEE. V was pared by 2 bases and J by 4 bases, with 11 bases between. The CDR3 length is 14 residues. CDR3 DNA sequence: TGTGCCAGCAGCGTGGGGGGATTGTCAGATACGCAGTATTTT. As protein: CASSVGGLSDTQYF.

The V call is TRBV20-1, the J call TRBJ1-1; D remains ambiguous. This CDR3 region has 11 residues. The germline V gene encodes CDR1 DFQATT and CDR2 SNEGSKA (reference sequence). V lost 6 bases to trimming and J lost 2 bases, with 7 bases between them. The CDR3 here is CSAVDNTEAFF. In nucleotides, the CDR3 is TGCAGTGCCGTCGACAACACTGAAGCTTTCTTT.

The chain carries TRBV5-4 and TRBJ2-3, with TRBD2 matching 12 bases. The CDR3 is 16 amino acids. Germline lookup yields CDR1 SGHNT and CDR2 YYREEE (reference sequence). V shed 4 bases and J 4 bases; nucleotides not matched to a gene: 7. DNA for the CDR3: TGTGCCAGCAGCACCCGGACTAGCGGGATGTCAGATACGCAGTATTTT. It yields the protein CASSTRTSGMSDTQYF. Using reference TRBV5-4 and TRBJ2-3 for the parts outside the CDR3, the full variable domain is ETGVTQSPTHLIKTRGQQVTLRCSSQSGHNTVSWYQQALGQGPQFIFQYYREEENGRGNFPPRFSGLQFPNYSSELNVNALELDDSALYLCASSTRTSGMSDTQYFGPGTRLTVL.

The J gene is TRBJ2-1, the V gene TRBV9; TRBD1 is a possible D gene (5 bases). Deletions cut 0 bases from V and 1 base from J, with 11 bases between. This CDR3 has 16 residues. CDR1 and CDR2 from the germline V gene are SGDLS and YYNGEE. The CDR3 loop reads CASSVVGAGSYNEQFF. In nucleotides, the CDR3 is TGTGCCAGCAGCGTAGTTGGGGCTGGGTCCTACAATGAGCAGTTCTTC.

A note on this clone: This sample also contains other DNA sequences that code for the same CDR3. This chain connects TRBV7-3 to TRBJ2-2; no definite D call. The CDR3 extends over 13 amino acids. Per germline, CDR1 SGHTA and CDR2 FQGTGA. Between the trimmed V and J ends, which lost 3 bases and 2 bases, there was a span of 4 bases. CDR3: CASSFLNTGELFF. Here the CDR3 DNA reads TGTGCCAGCAGCTTCCTCAACACCGGGGAGCTGTTTTTT.

The CDR3 is CASSHSRGQRNTEAFF. In DNA, the CDR3 is TGCGCCAGCAGCCATTCCAGGGGGCAGCGGAACACTGAAGCTTTCTTT. V usage is TRBV4-1 and J usage is TRBJ1-1; the match to TRBD1 covers 8 bases. CDR1 and CDR2 (germline): MGHRA, YSYEKL. V was pared by 3 bases and J by 1 base, with 7 bases of the junction left unmatched. The CDR3 extends over 16 amino acids.

This sequence joins TRBV5-1 and TRBJ2-2; D unclear. V lost 5 bases, J lost 0 bases, and 11 bases lay in between. Germline V gives CDR1 SGHRS, CDR2 YFSETQ. This CDR3 contains 15 residues. In DNA, the CDR3 is TGCGCCAGCAGTCCCGGACCGACGAACACCGGGGAGCTGTTTTTT. Encoded protein: CASSPGPTNTGELFF. Full variable domain (remainder filled in from reference TRBV5-1 and TRBJ2-2): KAGVTQTPRYLIKTRGQQVTLSCSPISGHRSVSWYQQTPGQGLQFLFEYFSETQRNKGNFPGRFSGRQFSNSRSEMNVSTLELGDSALYLCASSPGPTNTGELFFGEGSRLTVL.

The chain carries TRBV7-9 and TRBJ2-5, with TRBD1 matching over 8 bases. The CDR3 length is 13 residues. Germline lookup yields CDR1 SEHNR and CDR2 FQNEAQ (reference sequence). J was trimmed by 5 bases and V by 5 bases; bases with no gene match: 4. The CDR3 coding sequence is TGTGCCAGCAGCCGACAGGGGACGGAGACCCAGTACTTC. Translation: CASSRQGTETQYF.

The count of this clone is one. This chain joins TRBV19 and TRBJ1-4, with D tentatively TRBD1 (5 bases). Looked up from germline, CDR1 is LNHDA and CDR2 is SQIVND (reference sequence). V was shortened by 6 bases and J by 5 bases, with 16 bases between the two germline ends. The CDR3 totals 15 residues. CDR3 in DNA: TGTGCCAGTAGAAGATCGGGACGGGAAAATGAAAAACTGTTTTTT. Translated: CASRRSGRENEKLFF.

The chain combines TRBV28 with TRBJ2-5; 7 positions match TRBD1. The CDR3 is made up of 14 amino acids. After removal of 3 bases from V and 5 bases from J, the junction contained 6 bases not matched to a gene. The germline CDR1 and CDR2 sequences are MDHEN and SYDVKM. DNA for the CDR3: TGTGCCAGCAGTTTGTTTAGGGGGCGGGAGACCCAGTACTTC. Encoded protein: CASSLFRGRETQYF.

The chain couples TRBV19 to TRBJ2-1, with TRBD2 matching over 15 bases. Germline lookup yields CDR1 LNHDA and CDR2 SQIVND (reference sequence). This CDR3 is 14 amino acids long. V was pared by 6 bases and J by 7 bases, with 1 base of the junction left unmatched. CDR3 DNA sequence: TGTGCCAGTAGCGGACTAGCGGGAGGGAATGAGCAGTTCTTC. This encodes CASSGLAGGNEQFF.

The chain is built from TRBV6-4 and TRBJ2-7; 14 bases are shared with TRBD2. Trimming at V came to 6 bases and at J to 3 bases, leaving 7 bases not matched to a gene. The CDR3 contains 16 residues. In germline, CDR1 is MRHNA, CDR2 SNTAGT. The CDR3 is CASRLGLAGGIYEQYF. CDR3 in DNA: TGTGCCAGCAGATTAGGACTAGCGGGAGGTATCTACGAGCAGTACTTC.

This chain links TRBV11-2 with TRBJ2-7; tentatively, D is TRBD1 or TRBD2 (5 bases each). CDR3 length: 15 amino acids. Trimming took off 1 base at V and 3 bases at J, with 13 bases between the two ends. Germline V CDR1 and CDR2: SGHAT, FQNNGV. The CDR3, as DNA: TGTGCCAGCAGCTTAGGTGGGACGGGACGCTACGAGCAGTACTTC. Protein: CASSLGGTGRYEQYF.

This chain connects TRBV7-9 to TRBJ2-3; the D is unclear. This CDR3 region has 13 residues. V was pared by 5 bases and J by 3 bases, with 9 bases between. CDR1 and CDR2 (germline): SEHNR, FQNEAQ (reference sequence). The CDR3 reads CASSQSGTDTQYF. The DNA for the CDR3 is TGTGCCAGCAGCCAATCCGGAACAGATACGCAGTATTTT.

The chain is built from TRBV28 and TRBJ2-7, with 8 bases identical to TRBD1. The CDR3 totals 14 residues. V shed 3 bases, J shed 0 bases, and the junction held 1 base outside the gene matches. CDR1 MDHEN and CDR2 SYDVKM come from the germline V gene. The CDR3 spells CASSLGTGSYEQYF. CDR3 DNA: TGTGCCAGCAGTTTGGGGACAGGCTCCTACGAGCAGTACTTC.

The chain is built from TRBV7-2 and TRBJ1-1; TRBD1 matches 7 bases. Per the germline V gene, CDR1 is SGHTA and CDR2 is FQGNSA. V shed 5 bases, J shed 4 bases, and the junction held 4 bases outside the gene matches. CDR3 size: 13 residues. This CDR3 reads CASSRDRLTEAFF. DNA for the CDR3: TGTGCCAGCAGCCGGGACAGACTCACTGAAGCTTTCTTT. The full variable domain, rest sourced from reference TRBV7-2 and TRBJ1-1, is GAGVSQSPSNKVTEKGKDVELRCDPISGHTALYWYRQSLGQGLEFLIYFQGNSAPDKSGLPSDRFSAERTGGSVSTLTIQRTQQEDSAVYLCASSRDRLTEAFFGQGTRLTVV.